The rows below give T cell receptor beta chains drawn from one sample of a study of OX40 agonist ivuxolimab in advanced cancers. Only in-frame clones appear in the TCRdb table, and some are missing; sequencing was by immunoSEQ multiplex PCR. Of approximately 100,000 clones listed, roughly 90% are singletons. Sequencing used CD4+ or CD8+ T cells sorted from blood, obtained in a trial of the OX40 agonist ivuxolimab. The origin of the receptors is an adult with an advanced solid tumor such as melanoma, head and neck, liver or kidney cancer. The CDR3 runs from the conserved cysteine through the conserved F or W. The D gene is left open where the match is weak. Expanded clones are given a class, and other clones once, few, many or no size at all.

>NA|TRBJ1-6|once|TRBV11-2
TGTGCCAGCAGTCTGGGACGCTCCTATAATTCACCCCTCCACTTT
CASSLGRSYNSPLHF
>NA|TRBJ2-7|NA|TRBV28
TGTGCCAGCAGTGTCCCGGGACCCCTCTACGAGCAGTACTTC
CASSVPGPLYEQYF
>NA|TRBJ1-1|NA|TRBV7-2
TGTGCCAGCAGCCCGAGGACAGTGAACACTGAAGCTTTCTTT
CASSPRTVNTEAFF
>NA|TRBJ2-7|NA|TRBV6-1
TGTGCCAGCAGTGAAGCGCACGGCAGCCCTCTGAACGAGCAGTACTTC
CASSEAHGSPLNEQYF
>NA|TRBJ1-1|NA|TRBV7-2
TGTGCCAGCAGCTTAGCGGTCACAGGGAACACTGAAGCTTTCTTT
CASSLAVTGNTEAFF
>TRBD2|TRBJ2-5|NA|TRBV10-2
TGCGCCAGCAGAGCCTCCAGGGACTATTGGGAAGAGACCCAGTACTTC
CASRASRDYWEETQYF
>NA|TRBJ1-4|NA|TRBV10-2
TGCGCCAGCAGTGACCGAGGGGCGATCTCAACTAATGAAAAACTGTTTTTT
CASSDRGAISTNEKLFF
>NA|TRBJ1-5|NA|TRBV19
TGTGCCAGTAGTACTCCACGGGGCCGCACAGGGAGCAATCAGCCCCAGCATTTT
CASSTPRGRTGSNQPQHF
>NA|TRBJ1-2|once|TRBV10-3
TGTGCCATCAGAGGGGGACCCTCGGACTATGGCTACACCTTC
CAIRGGPSDYGYTF
>TRBD2|TRBJ2-5|NA|TRBV5-1
TGCGCCAGCAGCTTGGCCGAGGGAGCGGGGCTTTCTGGGACCCAGTACTTC
CASSLAEGAGLSGTQYF
>TRBD1|TRBJ2-7|NA|TRBV28
TGTGCCAGCAGAACTCAGGGGGCGTTCACCTACGAGCAGTACTTC
CASRTQGAFTYEQYF
>TRBD1|TRBJ2-5|NA|TRBV9
TGTGCCAGCAACCCCCAGGGACAGGGGGGCGAGACCCAGTACTTC
CASNPQGQGGETQYF
>NA|TRBJ1-1|NA|TRBV19
TGTGCCAGTAGTGCGGAACAGGGGAACACTGAAGCTTTCTTT
CASSAEQGNTEAFF
>NA|TRBJ1-5|NA|TRBV16
TGTGCCAGCAGCCAATATTGGGATCAGCCCCAGCATTTT
CASSQYWDQPQHF
>NA|TRBJ2-2|NA|TRBV7-8
TGTGCCAGCAGCTTGGAATTTCGCCGGGCCGGGGAGCTGTTTTTT
CASSLEFRRAGELFF
>NA|TRBJ1-5|NA|TRBV18
TGTGCCAGCTCACCTTCCGAGAATCAGCCCCAGCATTTT
CASSPSENQPQHF
>NA|TRBJ1-3|NA|TRBV28
TGTGCCAGCAGTTTATACGGAAGGGGAAACACCATATATTTT
CASSLYGRGNTIYF
>NA|TRBJ1-5|NA|TRBV16
TGTGCCAGCAGCCAAAGGATTGGGGGGGCTGAGCCCCAGCATTTT
CASSQRIGGAEPQHF